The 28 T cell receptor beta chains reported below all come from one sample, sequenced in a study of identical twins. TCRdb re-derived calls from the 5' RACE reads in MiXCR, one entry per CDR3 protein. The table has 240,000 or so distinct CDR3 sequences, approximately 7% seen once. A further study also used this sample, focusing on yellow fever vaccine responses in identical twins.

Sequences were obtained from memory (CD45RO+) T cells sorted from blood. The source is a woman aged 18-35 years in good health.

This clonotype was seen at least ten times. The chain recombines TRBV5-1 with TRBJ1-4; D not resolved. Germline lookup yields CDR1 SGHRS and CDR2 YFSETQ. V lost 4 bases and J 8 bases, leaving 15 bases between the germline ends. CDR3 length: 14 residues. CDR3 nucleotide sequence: TGCGCCAGCAGCGAGTTGAGTTTGGGAGAAAAACTGTTTTTT. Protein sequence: CASSELSLGEKLFF.

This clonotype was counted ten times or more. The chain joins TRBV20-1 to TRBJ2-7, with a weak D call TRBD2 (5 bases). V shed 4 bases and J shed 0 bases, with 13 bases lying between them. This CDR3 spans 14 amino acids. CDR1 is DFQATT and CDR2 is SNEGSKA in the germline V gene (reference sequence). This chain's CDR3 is CSATTHSVSYEQYF. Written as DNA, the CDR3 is TGCAGTGCTACAACACATAGCGTCTCCTACGAGCAGTACTTC.

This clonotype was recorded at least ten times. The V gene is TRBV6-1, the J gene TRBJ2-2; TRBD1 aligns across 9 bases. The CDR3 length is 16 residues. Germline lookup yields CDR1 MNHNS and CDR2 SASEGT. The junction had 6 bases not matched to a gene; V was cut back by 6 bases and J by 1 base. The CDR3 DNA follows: TGTGCCAGCAGGGAATTGACAGGGGGGAACACCGGGGAGCTGTTTTTT. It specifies CASRELTGGNTGELFF.

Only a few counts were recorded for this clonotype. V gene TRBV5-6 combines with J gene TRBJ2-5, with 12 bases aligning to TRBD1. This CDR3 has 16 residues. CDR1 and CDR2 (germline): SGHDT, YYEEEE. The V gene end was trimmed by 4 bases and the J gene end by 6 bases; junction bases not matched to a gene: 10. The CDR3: CASSPSGTGGRKTQYF. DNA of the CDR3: TGTGCCAGCAGCCCCTCCGGGACAGGGGGCCGGAAGACCCAGTACTTC.

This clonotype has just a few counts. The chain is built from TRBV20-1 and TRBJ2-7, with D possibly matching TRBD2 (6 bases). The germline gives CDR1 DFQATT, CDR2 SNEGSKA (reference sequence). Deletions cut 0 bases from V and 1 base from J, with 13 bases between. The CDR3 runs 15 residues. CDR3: CSARDIGGNSYEQYF. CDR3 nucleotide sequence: TGCAGTGCTAGAGATATCGGAGGGAATTCCTACGAGCAGTACTTC.

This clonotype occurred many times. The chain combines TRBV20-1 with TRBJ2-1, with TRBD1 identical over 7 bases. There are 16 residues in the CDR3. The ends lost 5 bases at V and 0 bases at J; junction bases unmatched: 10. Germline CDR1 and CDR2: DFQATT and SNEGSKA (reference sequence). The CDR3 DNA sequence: TGCAGTGCTTATGAAACGACAGGGACCTCCTACAATGAGCAGTTCTTC. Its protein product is CSAYETTGTSYNEQFF.

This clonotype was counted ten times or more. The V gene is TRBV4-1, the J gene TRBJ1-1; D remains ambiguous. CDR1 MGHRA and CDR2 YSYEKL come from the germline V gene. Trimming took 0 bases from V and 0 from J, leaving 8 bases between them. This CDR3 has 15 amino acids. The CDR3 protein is CASSQDPGLNTEAFF. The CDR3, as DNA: TGCGCCAGCAGCCAAGACCCTGGCCTGAACACTGAAGCTTTCTTT.

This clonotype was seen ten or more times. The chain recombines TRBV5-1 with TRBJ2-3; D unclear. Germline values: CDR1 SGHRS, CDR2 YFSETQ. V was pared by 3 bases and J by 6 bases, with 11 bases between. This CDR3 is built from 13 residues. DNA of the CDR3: TGCGCCAGCAGCTCCCAGCCCGGGGATACGCAGTATTTT. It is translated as CASSSQPGDTQYF.

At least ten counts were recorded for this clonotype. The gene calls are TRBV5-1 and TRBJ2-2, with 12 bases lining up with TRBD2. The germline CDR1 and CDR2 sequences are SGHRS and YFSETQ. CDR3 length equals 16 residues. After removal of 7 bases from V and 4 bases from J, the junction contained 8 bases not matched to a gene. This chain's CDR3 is CASGSSSGGATGELFF. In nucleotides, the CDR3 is TGCGCCAGCGGCTCCTCTAGCGGGGGGGCCACCGGGGAGCTGTTTTTT.

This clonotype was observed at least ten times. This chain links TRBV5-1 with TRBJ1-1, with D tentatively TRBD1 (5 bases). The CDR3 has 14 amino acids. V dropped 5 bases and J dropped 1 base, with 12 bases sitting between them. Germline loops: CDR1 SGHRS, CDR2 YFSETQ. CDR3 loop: CASRLTETNTEAFF. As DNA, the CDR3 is TGCGCCAGCAGGTTGACAGAGACGAACACTGAAGCTTTCTTT.

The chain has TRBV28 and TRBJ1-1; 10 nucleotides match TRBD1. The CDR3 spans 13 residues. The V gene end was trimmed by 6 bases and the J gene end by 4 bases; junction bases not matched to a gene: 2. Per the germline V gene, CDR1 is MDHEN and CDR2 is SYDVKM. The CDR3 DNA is TGTGCCAGCAGGGGACAGGGGAGCACTGAAGCTTTCTTT. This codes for CASRGQGSTEAFF.

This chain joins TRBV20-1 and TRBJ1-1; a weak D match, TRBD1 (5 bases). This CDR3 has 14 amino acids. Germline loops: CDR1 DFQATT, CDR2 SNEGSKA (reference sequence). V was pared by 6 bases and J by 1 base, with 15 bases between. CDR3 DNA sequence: TGCAGTGCCTTATTAGACAGCCCGAACACTGAAGCTTTCTTT. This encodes CSALLDSPNTEAFF.

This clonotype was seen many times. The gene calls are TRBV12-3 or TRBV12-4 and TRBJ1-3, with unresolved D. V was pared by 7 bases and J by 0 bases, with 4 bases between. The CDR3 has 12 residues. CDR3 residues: CASTYSGNTIYF. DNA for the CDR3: TGTGCCAGCACCTACTCTGGAAACACCATATATTTT.

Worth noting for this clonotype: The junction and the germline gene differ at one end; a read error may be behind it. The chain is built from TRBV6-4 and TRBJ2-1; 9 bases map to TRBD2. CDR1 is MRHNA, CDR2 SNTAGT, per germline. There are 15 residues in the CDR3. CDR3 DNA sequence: TGTGCCAGCGGTGACCGTAGCGGGGGCTACAATGAGCAGTTCTTC. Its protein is CASGDRSGGYNEQFF.

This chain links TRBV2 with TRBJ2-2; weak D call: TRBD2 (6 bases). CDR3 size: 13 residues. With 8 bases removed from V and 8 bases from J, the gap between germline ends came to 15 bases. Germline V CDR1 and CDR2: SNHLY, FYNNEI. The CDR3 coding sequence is TGTGCCAGCGGAGGGGACCGCAGGGGGGAGCTGTTTTTT. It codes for CASGGDRRGELFF. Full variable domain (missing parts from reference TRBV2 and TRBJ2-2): EPEVTQTPSHQVTQMGQEVILRCVPISNHLYFYWYRQILGQKVEFLVSFYNNEISEKSEIFDDQFSVERPDGSNFTLKIRSTKLEDSAMYFCASGGDRRGELFFGEGSRLTVL.

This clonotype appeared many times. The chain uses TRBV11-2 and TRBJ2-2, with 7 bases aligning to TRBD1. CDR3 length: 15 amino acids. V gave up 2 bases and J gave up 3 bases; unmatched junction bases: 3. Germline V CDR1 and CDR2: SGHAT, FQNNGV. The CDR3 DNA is TGTGCCAGCAGCTTAAACAGGGGTCACACCGGGGAGCTGTTTTTT. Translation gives CASSLNRGHTGELFF.

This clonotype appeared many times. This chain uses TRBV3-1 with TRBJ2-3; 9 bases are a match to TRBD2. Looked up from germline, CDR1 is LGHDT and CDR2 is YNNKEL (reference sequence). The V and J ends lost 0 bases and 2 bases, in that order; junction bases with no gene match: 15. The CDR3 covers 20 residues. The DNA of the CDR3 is TGTGCCAGCAGCCAAGATCCCGGAGACCTTAGCGGGGGCCTCACAGATACGCAGTATTTT. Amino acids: CASSQDPGDLSGGLTDTQYF.

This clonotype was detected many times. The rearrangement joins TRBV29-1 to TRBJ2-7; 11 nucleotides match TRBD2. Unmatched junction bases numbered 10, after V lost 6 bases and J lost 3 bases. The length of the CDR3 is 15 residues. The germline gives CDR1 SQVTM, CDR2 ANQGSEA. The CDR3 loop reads CSVPRPGTSGYEQYF. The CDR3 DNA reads TGCAGCGTCCCGAGACCCGGGACTAGCGGCTACGAGCAGTACTTC.

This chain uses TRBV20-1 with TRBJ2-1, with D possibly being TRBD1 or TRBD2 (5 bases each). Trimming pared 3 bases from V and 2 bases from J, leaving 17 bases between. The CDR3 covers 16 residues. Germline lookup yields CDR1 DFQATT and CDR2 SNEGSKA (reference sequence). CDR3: CSARGPGPGTYNEQFF. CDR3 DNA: TGCAGTGCTAGGGGCCCGGGACCCGGCACCTACAATGAGCAGTTCTTC.

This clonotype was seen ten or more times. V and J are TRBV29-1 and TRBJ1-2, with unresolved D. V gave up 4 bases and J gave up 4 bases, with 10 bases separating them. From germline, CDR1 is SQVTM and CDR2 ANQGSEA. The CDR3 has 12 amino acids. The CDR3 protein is CSVATTSYGYTF. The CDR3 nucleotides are TGCAGCGTTGCTACGACTTCCTATGGCTACACCTTC.

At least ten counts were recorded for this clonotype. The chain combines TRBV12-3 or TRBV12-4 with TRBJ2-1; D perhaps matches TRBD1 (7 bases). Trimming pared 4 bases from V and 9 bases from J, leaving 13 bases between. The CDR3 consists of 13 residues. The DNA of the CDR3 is TGTGCCAGCAGTTCAACTCAGGGGGGTGAGCAGTTCTTC. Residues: CASSSTQGGEQFF.

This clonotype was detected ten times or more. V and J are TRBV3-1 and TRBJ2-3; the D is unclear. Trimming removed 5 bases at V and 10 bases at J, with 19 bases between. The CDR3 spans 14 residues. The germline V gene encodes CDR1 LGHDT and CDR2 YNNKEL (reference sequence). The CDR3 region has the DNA TGTGCCAGCAGCGGGCAAACAACACTCAGTCCGCAGTATTTT. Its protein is CASSGQTTLSPQYF.

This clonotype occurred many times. CDR3 residues: CASSLSTGANVLTF. The CDR3 DNA is TGTGCCAGCAGTTTATCCACTGGGGCCAACGTCCTGACTTTC. This chain uses TRBV12-3 or TRBV12-4 with TRBJ2-6, with D unresolved. There are 14 residues in the CDR3. Trimming took 2 bases from V and 2 from J, leaving 4 bases between them.

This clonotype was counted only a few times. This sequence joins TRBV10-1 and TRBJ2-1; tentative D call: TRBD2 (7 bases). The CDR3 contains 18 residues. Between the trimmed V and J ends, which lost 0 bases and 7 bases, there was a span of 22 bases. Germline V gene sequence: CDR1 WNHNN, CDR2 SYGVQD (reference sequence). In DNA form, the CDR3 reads TGCGCCAGCAGTGAGTCGGCTCGGGGGGTCCAGAGGGGGAATGAGCAGTTCTTC. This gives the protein CASSESARGVQRGNEQFF.

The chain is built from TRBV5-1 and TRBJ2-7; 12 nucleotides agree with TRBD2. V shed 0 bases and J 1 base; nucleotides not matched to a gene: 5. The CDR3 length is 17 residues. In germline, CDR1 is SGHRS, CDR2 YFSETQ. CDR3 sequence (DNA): TGCGCCAGCAGCTTGGCCGAACTAGCGGGAGGTTCCTACGAGCAGTACTTC. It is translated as CASSLAELAGGSYEQYF.

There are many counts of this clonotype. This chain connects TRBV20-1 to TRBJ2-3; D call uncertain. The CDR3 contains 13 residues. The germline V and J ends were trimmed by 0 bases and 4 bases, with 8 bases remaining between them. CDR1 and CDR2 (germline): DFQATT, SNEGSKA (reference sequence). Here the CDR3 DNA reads TGCAGTGCTAGAGATCCCCAGCCAGATACGCAGTATTTT. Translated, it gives CSARDPQPDTQYF.

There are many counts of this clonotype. The CDR3 bases are TGTGCCAGCAGCCGGCCCCGGGACAGGGGATCTTCGGAACCTGAAAACATTCAGTACTTC. This sequence encodes CASSRPRDRGSSEPENIQYF. The gene calls are TRBV21-1 and TRBJ2-4; TRBD1, the table's D call, was not compared with the DNA. TRBV21-1 is reported as a pseudogene. The CDR3 loop spans 20 amino acids.

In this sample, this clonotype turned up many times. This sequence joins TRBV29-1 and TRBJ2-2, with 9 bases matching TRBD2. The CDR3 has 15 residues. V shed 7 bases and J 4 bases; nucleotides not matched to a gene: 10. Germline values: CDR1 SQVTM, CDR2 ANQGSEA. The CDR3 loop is CSARGSGSATGELFF. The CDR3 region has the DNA TGCAGCGCCCGAGGTAGCGGGAGTGCCACCGGGGAGCTGTTTTTT.